These T cell receptor beta chains were read from a single sample in a study of cytomegalovirus exposure and HLA in healthy donors. Measured with immunoSEQ multiplex PCR; TCRdb has only the in-frame clones, and not every one. The sample has approximately 80,000 clones; about 68% are singletons. Sequencing was performed on PBMCs. These receptors originate from a man aged 30-40 years in good health and CMV-seropositive. Each CDR3 is given with its conserved first and last residue. D genes are given only for firm matches. Size tells how often a clone was seen (once, few, many) or the class of an expanded clone, and some rows leave it out.

D gene,clone size,J gene,V gene,CDR3 protein,CDR3 DNA
TRBD2,once,TRBJ2-7,TRBV6-4,CASSATGRAKSYEQYF,TGTGCCAGCAGTGCCACCGGGAGGGCGAAGTCCTACGAGCAGTACTTC
-,-,TRBJ2-2,TRBV6-5,CASSYSLQGGTGELFF,TGTGCCAGCAGTTACTCGTTACAGGGTGGCACCGGGGAGCTGTTTTTT
-,-,TRBJ2-4,TRBV5-6,CASSLEPWLAKNIQYF,TGTGCCAGCAGCTTGGAACCTTGGCTAGCCAAAAACATTCAGTACTTC
TRBD1,-,TRBJ1-3,TRBV29-1,CSARDRVAGNTIYF,TGCAGCGCACGGGACAGGGTAGCTGGAAACACCATATATTTT
-,few,TRBJ1-2,TRBV30,CAWSTRIYGYTF,TGTGCCTGGAGTACCAGGATTTACGGCTACACCTTC
TRBD1,few,TRBJ2-2,TRBV4-1,CASSQAQGQLNTGELFF,TGCGCCAGCAGCCAAGCCCAGGGACAGCTGAACACCGGGGAGCTGTTTTTT
-,-,TRBJ2-1,TRBV6-6,CASSYQRQSSYNEQFF,TGTGCCAGCAGTTACCAGCGGCAGAGCTCCTACAATGAGCAGTTCTTC
-,-,TRBJ1-2,TRBV4-1,CASSHPRDDGYTF,TGCGCCAGCAGCCACCCCCGGGATGATGGCTACACCTTC
TRBD2,-,TRBJ2-3,TRBV7-3,CASSLKAGRADTQYF,TGTGCCAGCAGCTTAAAGGCCGGGAGGGCAGATACGCAGTATTTT
-,-,TRBJ2-1,TRBV9,CASRGASSYNEQFF,TGTGCCTCCCGGGGGGCGAGCTCCTACAATGAGCAGTTCTTC
-,few,TRBJ2-1,TRBV2,CASSVQGGSNEQFF,TGTGCCAGCAGTGTGCAGGGTGGCTCAAATGAGCAGTTCTTC
-,-,TRBJ1-1,TRBV20-1,CSADRNTEAFF,TGCAGTGCAGACAGGAACACTGAAGCTTTCTTT
-,-,TRBJ1-3,TRBV7-9,CASSSPTEDLNTIYF,TGTGCCAGCAGCTCGCCTACAGAAGATTTAAACACCATATATTTT
-,-,TRBJ2-5,TRBV19,CASSTRSRAEETQYF,TGTGCCAGTAGTACGAGGAGCCGCGCAGAGGAGACCCAGTACTTC
-,-,TRBJ1-1,TRBV7-2,CASSLDWSGNTEAFF,TGTGCCAGCAGCTTAGATTGGTCAGGGAACACTGAAGCTTTCTTT
TRBD2,-,TRBJ2-3,TRBV2,CASSMTSGNTDTQYF,TGTGCCAGCAGTATGACTAGCGGGAACACAGATACGCAGTATTTT
-,-,TRBJ1-2,TRBV6-5,CASSYNTGGYGYTF,TGTGCCAGCAGTTACAATACGGGTGGCTATGGCTACACCTTC
-,-,TRBJ2-1,TRBV28,CASSFGGRDSNEQFF,TGTGCCAGCAGTTTTGGGGGCCGGGATAGCAATGAGCAGTTCTTC
-,few,TRBJ1-5,TRBV7-2,CASSLGQGLNQPQHF,TGTGCCAGCAGCTTAGGGCAGGGACTCAATCAGCCCCAGCATTTT
TRBD2,-,TRBJ2-7,TRBV5-4,CASSLYSGGSYEQYF,TGTGCCAGCAGCCTGTATAGCGGGGGGTCCTACGAGCAGTACTTC
TRBD1,-,TRBJ1-1,TRBV11-3,CASSPQGKDTEAFF,TGTGCCAGCAGCCCACAGGGGAAGGACACTGAAGCTTTCTTT
TRBD2,once,TRBJ2-5,TRBV4-1,CASSLSPMGGAQYF,TGCGCCAGCAGTCTAAGCCCAATGGGGGGGGCCCAGTACTTC
TRBD1,-,TRBJ2-4,TRBV10-2,CASRMTGKNIQYF,TGCGCCAGCAGGATGACAGGGAAGAACATTCAGTACTTC
-,-,TRBJ1-3,TRBV30,CAWSVEGSGNTIYF,TGTGCCTGGAGTGTAGAGGGATCTGGAAACACCATATATTTT
-,few,TRBJ2-7,TRBV28,CASSSYYEQYF,TGTGCCAGCAGTTCTTACTACGAGCAGTACTTC
TRBD2,-,TRBJ2-5,TRBV4-2,CASSQDISGVYQETQYF,TGTGCCAGCAGCCAAGATATTAGCGGGGTGTACCAAGAGACCCAGTACTTC
-,once,TRBJ2-1,TRBV6-6,CASSYFSTRGVNEQFF,TGTGCCAGCAGTTACTTCTCGACTAGGGGTGTCAATGAGCAGTTCTTC
TRBD1,-,TRBJ1-1,TRBV5-4,CASSGQGFRTEAFF,TGTGCCAGCAGTGGACAGGGGTTTAGGACTGAAGCTTTCTTT